This TCR beta chain emerged from a study of shared clonotypes between healthy human individuals. TCRdb keeps only in-frame clones here, not all; method: immunoSEQ multiplex PCR. The sample lists roughly 1,800,000 clones, just under 95% occurring once. CD45RO-negative CD8 cells positively selected for CCR7 made up the naive population, which excluded terminally differentiated effector memory CD45RA+ cells. CDR3 length equals 13 residues. Trimming took 6 bases from V and 5 from J, leaving 14 bases between them. The V gene's germline CDR1 is LNHDA and CDR2 SQIVND (reference sequence). The genes are TRBV19 and TRBJ2-7; D call uncertain. The sequencing sample was made of naive CD8+ T cells sorted from blood. This sequence originates from a man between 18 and 29 years old in good health. This CDR3 is CASSLNVANEQYF. The CDR3 DNA follows: TGTGCCAGTAGCCTAAATGTCGCCAACGAGCAGTACTTC.